This TCR beta chain was documented in a study of blood T cell repertoires in COVID-19. Study-wide context: COVID-19 samples, acute and convalescent, were from the United States, Italy and Spain.

Original analysis: Amplification from reference gene primers served as the basis for estimated nucleated cell counts. TCRdb's table, derived via immunoSEQ multiplex PCR, lists solely in-frame clones and lacks some. The V and J calls and clone size come from that table; D and trimming were worked out from the DNA. Of 77,000 or so clones listed, 83% were seen once; the top ten hold 5.5% to 7.5%. Looked up from germline, CDR1 is SGDLS and CDR2 is YYNGEE. V was clipped by 4 bases and J by 8 bases, with 15 bases between them. The CDR3 is made up of 13 amino acids. Specimen: peripheral blood. The sequence was collected from a woman in her sixties or seventies with acute or convalescent COVID-19. The rearrangement links TRBV9 to TRBJ1-2; D is unresolved. The CDR3 spells CASSSPGEAGYTF. In nucleotides, the CDR3 is TGTGCCAGCAGCTCCCCCGGGGAAGCGGGCTACACCTTC.